Shown below are 19 T cell receptor beta chains from a single sample sequenced in a study of blood T cell repertoires in COVID-19. TCRdb's table, derived via immunoSEQ multiplex PCR, lists solely in-frame clones and lacks some. The table shows some 120,000 clones, with approximately 74% occurring only once. Material: peripheral blood. The receptors here all came from an elderly man with COVID-19, enrolled during active disease.

The chain links TRBV7-8 to TRBJ2-7; D possibly corresponds to TRBD1 (7 bases). CDR3 length equals 15 residues. Germline V CDR1 and CDR2: SGHVS, FQNEAQ. V lost 4 bases, J lost 1 base, and 14 bases lay in between. CDR3: CASSSVEGASYEQYF. CDR3 in DNA: TGTGCCAGCAGCTCCGTGGAGGGGGCATCCTACGAGCAGTACTTC. The variable domain in full, with the rest retrieved from reference TRBV7-8 and TRBJ2-7, is GAGVSQSPRYKVAKRGQDVALRCDPISGHVSLFWYQQALGQGPEFLTYFQNEAQLDKSGLPSDRFFAERPEGSVSTLKIQRTQQEDSAVYLCASSSVEGASYEQYFGPGTRLTVT.

This chain links TRBV10-3 with TRBJ1-1; a possible D gene is TRBD1 (6 bases). V gave up 6 bases and J gave up 0 bases, with 11 bases separating them. The CDR3 covers 14 residues. Germline-derived CDR1 and CDR2 are ENHRY and SYGVKD. CDR3 nucleotide sequence: TGTGCCATCAGCGCCGGGACAATGAACACTGAAGCTTTCTTT. Protein sequence: CAISAGTMNTEAFF.

This rearrangement joins TRBV4-2 to TRBJ2-1; 13 bases map to TRBD2. Trimming took 0 bases from V and 6 from J; bases not matched to a gene: 5. The CDR3 is 17 residues long. Germline CDR1 and CDR2: LGHNA and YNFKEQ. For the CDR3, the DNA is TGTGCCAGCAGCCAAGAGTTCGGACTAGCGGGAGTCAATGAGCAGTTCTTC. This sequence encodes CASSQEFGLAGVNEQFF.

This clone was counted a single time. The chain combines TRBV5-8 with TRBJ1-6; 8 nucleotides agree with TRBD1. This CDR3 spans 13 amino acids. The V and J ends lost 5 bases and 8 bases, in that order; junction bases with no gene match: 3. From germline, CDR1 is SGHTS and CDR2 YDEGEE. The CDR3 here is CASRTGADSPLHF. The CDR3 DNA is TGTGCCAGCAGGACAGGGGCGGATTCACCCCTCCACTTT.

This chain joins TRBV29-1 and TRBJ1-1; no definite D call. The germline V gene encodes CDR1 SQVTM and CDR2 ANQGSEA. This CDR3 contains 14 residues. V lost 4 bases and J 1 base, leaving 13 bases between the germline ends. The CDR3, as DNA: TGCAGCGTTGGCCCCCCTAGACCGAACACTGAAGCTTTCTTT. Encoded protein: CSVGPPRPNTEAFF.

The J gene is TRBJ1-2, the V gene TRBV18, with TRBD1 matching over 8 bases. V shed 6 bases and J 3 bases; nucleotides not matched to a gene: 9. CDR3 size: 15 residues. Germline V CDR1 and CDR2: KGHSH, LQKENI. The CDR3 DNA is TGTGCCAGCTCCCAGAGCCAACAGGGGGACTATGGCTACACCTTC. As protein: CASSQSQQGDYGYTF. Filled out from reference TRBV18 and TRBJ1-2, the complete variable domain reads NAGVMQNPRHLVRRRGQEARLRCSPMKGHSHVYWYRQLPEEGLKFMVYLQKENIIDESGMPKERFSAEFPKEGPSILRIQQVVRGDSAAYFCASSQSQQGDYGYTFGSGTRLTVV.

The chain is built from TRBV24-1 and TRBJ2-2, with D possibly TRBD1 on 6 matching bases. Germline CDR1 and CDR2: KGHDR and SFDVKD. The CDR3 spans 18 residues. Deletions cut 7 bases from V and 2 bases from J, with 22 bases between. DNA of the CDR3: TGTGCCACCAGCCTCCCAGAGGGTCTGGGGGCAAACACCGGGGAGCTGTTTTTT. Encoded protein: CATSLPEGLGANTGELFF.

This clone came up a few times. V gene TRBV2 combines with J gene TRBJ2-7; TRBD2 matches at 13 bases. This CDR3 is 15 amino acids long. The V gene end was trimmed by 6 bases and the J gene end by 2 bases; junction bases not matched to a gene: 4. In germline, CDR1 is SNHLY, CDR2 FYNNEI. The chain's CDR3 is CASRGTSGNTYEQYF. CDR3 DNA sequence: TGTGCCAGCAGGGGGACTAGCGGGAACACCTACGAGCAGTACTTC.

The chain combines TRBV11-2 with TRBJ2-2; 9 nucleotides line up with TRBD1. The CDR3 consists of 17 residues. Germline trimming cut 7 bases from V and 5 bases from J; bases unmatched to any gene: 14. Germline lookup yields CDR1 SGHAT and CDR2 FQNNGV. CDR3 sequence (DNA): TGTGCCAGCACCGCGAAAGCATTGGACAGGGGTACCGGGGAGCTGTTTTTT. Its translation is CASTAKALDRGTGELFF.

The rearrangement uses TRBV19 and TRBJ2-3; D perhaps matches TRBD2 (6 bases). This CDR3 is built from 15 residues. The germline V gene has CDR1 LNHDA and CDR2 SQIVND (reference sequence). Between the trimmed V and J ends, which lost 7 bases and 2 bases, there was a span of 16 bases. In DNA form, the CDR3 reads TGTGCCAGTACCAGTAGCGGAGGGGACACAGATACGCAGTATTTT. This gives the protein CASTSSGGDTDTQYF.

This clone was counted a few times. J is TRBJ1-1 and V is TRBV19, with TRBD1 identical over 7 bases. The germline CDR1 and CDR2 sequences are LNHDA and SQIVND (reference sequence). The CDR3 has 15 residues. The trim removed 8 bases at V and 2 bases at J, leaving 11 bases unmatched. The CDR3 coding sequence is TGTGCCAGTGGAGTAGGGTTAGGGGGCAACACTGAAGCTTTCTTT. This encodes CASGVGLGGNTEAFF.

This clone was detected only once. This chain joins TRBV4-1 and TRBJ2-3; D is possibly TRBD2 (6 bases). CDR1 and CDR2 from the germline V gene are MGHRA and YSYEKL. V lost 1 base and J lost 2, with 16 bases in between. The length of the CDR3 is 17 residues. CDR3 protein: CASSQGSGSGFTDTQYF. CDR3 bases: TGCGCCAGCAGCCAAGGGTCCGGTAGCGGATTCACAGATACGCAGTATTTT.

This chain joins TRBV14 and TRBJ1-6; D may be TRBD1 (6 bases). Germline V gene data show CDR1 as SGHDN and CDR2 as FVKESK. This CDR3 has 16 amino acids. Trimming removed 4 bases from V and 1 base from J, with 11 bases in between. The CDR3 region is CASSPPGTSYNSPLHF. For the CDR3, the DNA is TGTGCCAGCAGCCCCCCGGGGACATCCTATAATTCACCCCTCCACTTT.

On this clone: The same CDR3 arises from other DNA sequences in this sample as well. The chain employs TRBV12-3 or TRBV12-4 and TRBJ1-6; D gene ambiguous. With 8 bases removed from V and 0 bases from J, the gap between germline ends came to 5 bases. This CDR3 contains 13 residues. The CDR3, as DNA: TGTGCCAGCGGTAGCTCCTATAATTCACCCCTCCACTTT. Amino acids: CASGSSYNSPLHF.

This chain uses TRBV6-5 with TRBJ2-3, with D possibly matching TRBD2 (6 bases). This CDR3 is 15 amino acids long. V lost 5 bases and J lost 0, with 12 bases in between. CDR1 MNHEY and CDR2 SVGAGI come from the germline V gene. The CDR3 here is CASSRGTGSTDTQYF. The DNA of the CDR3 is TGTGCCAGCAGTCGTGGGACTGGCAGCACAGATACGCAGTATTTT.

The chain combines TRBV9 with TRBJ1-2, with D maybe TRBD1 (5 bases). V lost 2 bases and J lost 0, with 14 bases in between. The length of the CDR3 is 16 residues. Per germline, CDR1 SGDLS and CDR2 YYNGEE. CDR3 bases: TGTGCCAGCAGCGTCAACCGGGCAGGGACTAACTATGGCTACACCTTC. It encodes CASSVNRAGTNYGYTF. The variable domain in full, with the rest retrieved from reference TRBV9 and TRBJ1-2, is DSGVTQTPKHLITATGQRVTLRCSPRSGDLSVYWYQQSLDQGLQFLIQYYNGEERAKGNILERFSAQQFPDLHSELNLSSLELGDSALYFCASSVNRAGTNYGYTFGSGTRLTVV.

This clone was counted between two and nine times. CDR3 in DNA: TGTGCCAGCAGGATGGACAGGGCCTCCTACGAGCAGTACTTC. It yields the protein CASRMDRASYEQYF. The V gene is TRBV2, the J gene TRBJ2-7, with 8 bases lining up with TRBD1. Germline loops: CDR1 SNHLY, CDR2 FYNNEI. This CDR3 has 14 amino acids. The ends lost 6 bases at V and 0 bases at J; junction bases unmatched: 4.

Only a few counts were recorded for this clone. V is TRBV29-1 and J is TRBJ1-1; a weak D match, TRBD1 (6 bases). Trimming pared 6 bases from V and 10 bases from J, leaving 18 bases between. Germline-derived CDR1 and CDR2 are SQVTM and ANQGSEA. The CDR3 loop spans 12 amino acids. CDR3 amino acids: CSVRGGDFSAFF. CDR3 nucleotides: TGCAGCGTGAGGGGGGGTGACTTTTCAGCTTTCTTT.

The chain combines TRBV7-2 with TRBJ2-7; 8 nucleotides align to TRBD2. V shed 0 bases, J shed 3 bases, and the junction held 7 bases outside the gene matches. The CDR3 extends over 16 amino acids. The germline gives CDR1 SGHTA, CDR2 FQGNSA. CDR3 in amino acids: CASSLAAAGAGYEQYF. The CDR3 nucleotides are TGTGCCAGCAGCTTAGCCGCAGCGGGAGCTGGCTACGAGCAGTACTTC.